This TCR beta chain was identified in a study of shared clonotypes between healthy human individuals. Points from the study as a whole: Few donors restricted represented genetic and exposure-history diversity.

For this clone: What it binds is unknown.

Each of the donors was a healthy adult who was HIV-negative and had not had a recent acute infection or vaccination. TCRdb's copy holds only in-frame clones and misses some; the assay was immunoSEQ multiplex PCR. The sample holds 190,000 or so clones; around 93% are singletons and the top ten take 0.067%. The source material was naive CD4+ T cells sorted from blood. Subset here: CD45RA+ positively selected. This sequence was found in a woman in her 30s in good health.

CDR3 in amino acids: CATRGAGSYEQYF. CDR3 nucleotides: TGCGCCACCCGTGGAGCGGGGTCCTACGAGCAGTACTTC. This chain uses TRBV4-1 with TRBJ2-7; 7 bases are shared with TRBD2. The J segment lost 1 base and the V segment lost 10 bases, leaving 7 bases of the junction unmatched. Germline V gene data show CDR1 as MGHRA and CDR2 as YSYEKL. The length of the CDR3 is 13 residues.